This entry features one T cell receptor beta chain sequence. The source of the sample is a study of identical twins. TCRdb passed the 5' RACE reads through MiXCR, listing each CDR3 protein once. This sample carries about 220,000 distinct CDR3 sequences, around 6.9% of them seen once, and the ten largest clones take about 1.9%. J was trimmed by 2 bases and V by 0 bases; bases with no gene match: 18. The CDR3 is made up of 21 amino acids. These data were also reused for a study on yellow fever vaccine responses in identical twins.

Sequences were obtained from memory (CD45RO+) T cells sorted from blood. The J gene is TRBJ2-1, the V gene TRBV23-1, with 8 bases matching TRBD2. TRBV23-1 is assigned to the ORF class and has an uncertain function. The receptor was derived from a young woman in good health. The CDR3 DNA reads TGCGCCAGCAGTCAATCCCGGACGGGAGGGTCAGACGAGGCGCCCTACAATGAGCAGTTCTTC. Translation gives CASSQSRTGGSDEAPYNEQFF.